Listed below are T cell receptor beta chains from one sample, sequenced in a study of identical twins. TCRdb recomputed calls from the 5' RACE reads with MiXCR, one row per CDR3 protein. The sample records 500,000 to 550,000 distinct CDR3 sequences, about 20% being singletons. A further study also used this sample, focusing on yellow fever vaccine responses in identical twins.

The sequenced material came from CD4+ T cells sorted from blood. Receptors originate from a woman younger than 35 in good health. Both conserved end residues are trimmed from each CDR3. The size of a clone is reported for some rows only, either as once, few or many, or as a class for expanded clones.

clone_size: .
v_call: TRBV7-2
cdr3_aa: ASSSSTSGQETQY

clone_size: few
v_call: TRBV10-2
cdr3_aa: ASTTKERGDTGELF

clone_size: many
v_call: TRBV29-1
cdr3_aa: STQGGAYEQY

clone_size: few
v_call: TRBV20-1
cdr3_aa: SAVRTSIGEQF

clone_size: once
v_call: TRBV9
cdr3_aa: ASSVATGLAGDTQY

clone_size: .
v_call: TRBV29-1
cdr3_aa: SVEDSTGITEAF

clone_size: few
v_call: TRBV12-3/TRBV12-4
cdr3_aa: ASSLPSGRLNEQF

clone_size: .
v_call: TRBV28
cdr3_aa: ASSFGTSGRDEQF

clone_size: few
v_call: TRBV5-1
cdr3_aa: ASSLSPGLSSYNEQF

clone_size: few
v_call: TRBV5-1
cdr3_aa: ASSLLGMNTEAF

clone_size: few
v_call: TRBV5-1
cdr3_aa: ASSFLAGGSTDTQY

clone_size: .
v_call: TRBV12-3/TRBV12-4
cdr3_aa: ASSSPRASGSISYEQY

clone_size: .
v_call: TRBV9
cdr3_aa: ASSHDRGPTDTQY

clone_size: .
v_call: TRBV12-3/TRBV12-4
cdr3_aa: ASSPLAGVYNEQF

clone_size: few
v_call: TRBV11-2
cdr3_aa: ASSLQLTNEKLF

clone_size: .
v_call: TRBV5-5
cdr3_aa: ASIPGPMGGELF

clone_size: few
v_call: TRBV6-1
cdr3_aa: ASRSQGDTYEQY

clone_size: few
v_call: TRBV20-1
cdr3_aa: SARDIVGTQY

clone_size: .
v_call: TRBV29-1
cdr3_aa: SVLRLTGRGTGELF

clone_size: few
v_call: TRBV2
cdr3_aa: ASSEGSGGYTGELF

clone_size: .
v_call: TRBV20-1
cdr3_aa: SASLAGGNNEQF

clone_size: few
v_call: TRBV28
cdr3_aa: ASSLTPSSGSSYNEQF

clone_size: .
v_call: TRBV4-1
cdr3_aa: ASSQDLGTQY

clone_size: .
v_call: TRBV5-1
cdr3_aa: ASSLLLSEIAPDTQY

clone_size: few
v_call: TRBV5-1
cdr3_aa: ASSLDRVQTQY

clone_size: few
v_call: TRBV28
cdr3_aa: ASSLLAGGVNNEQF

clone_size: once
v_call: TRBV9
cdr3_aa: ASSPTGTTYEQY

clone_size: .
v_call: TRBV9
cdr3_aa: ASSEGGTESYNEQF

clone_size: many
v_call: TRBV3-1
cdr3_aa: ASSQGQGIGGELF

clone_size: .
v_call: TRBV19
cdr3_aa: ASSYSGTSATYEQY

clone_size: few
v_call: TRBV7-6
cdr3_aa: ASSLVVRLTGYQETQY

clone_size: few
v_call: TRBV7-2
cdr3_aa: ASTPRVGGIYTGELF

clone_size: few
v_call: TRBV11-1
cdr3_aa: ASSLSSQTSGPDNEQF

clone_size: .
v_call: TRBV7-8
cdr3_aa: ASSLRTSETGELF

clone_size: few
v_call: TRBV10-3
cdr3_aa: AISAASGSSSYNEQF

clone_size: few
v_call: TRBV29-1
cdr3_aa: SVEVRGRRQETQY

clone_size: few
v_call: TRBV29-1
cdr3_aa: GFQGAGETLF

clone_size: .
v_call: TRBV5-1
cdr3_aa: ASSGSSGGSKETQY

clone_size: .
v_call: TRBV20-1
cdr3_aa: SARVSGGTYNEQF

clone_size: .
v_call: TRBV2
cdr3_aa: ASGKGGISEQF

clone_size: few
v_call: TRBV7-9
cdr3_aa: ASSLRAFGYT

clone_size: few
v_call: TRBV28
cdr3_aa: ASFVQGASSAYNEQF

clone_size: .
v_call: TRBV2
cdr3_aa: ASCRDSNQPQH

clone_size: many
v_call: TRBV3-1
cdr3_aa: ASSQGTQRNIQY

clone_size: .
v_call: TRBV7-3
cdr3_aa: ASSVTGTGSEAF

clone_size: .
v_call: TRBV12-3/TRBV12-4
cdr3_aa: ASSPTGGLRETQY

clone_size: .
v_call: TRBV10-3
cdr3_aa: AISEGFINQPQH

clone_size: few
v_call: TRBV20-1
cdr3_aa: SAGLPYEQY

clone_size: .
v_call: TRBV20-1
cdr3_aa: SARGLEGGSPLH

clone_size: many
v_call: TRBV7-8
cdr3_aa: ASSHTQARELF